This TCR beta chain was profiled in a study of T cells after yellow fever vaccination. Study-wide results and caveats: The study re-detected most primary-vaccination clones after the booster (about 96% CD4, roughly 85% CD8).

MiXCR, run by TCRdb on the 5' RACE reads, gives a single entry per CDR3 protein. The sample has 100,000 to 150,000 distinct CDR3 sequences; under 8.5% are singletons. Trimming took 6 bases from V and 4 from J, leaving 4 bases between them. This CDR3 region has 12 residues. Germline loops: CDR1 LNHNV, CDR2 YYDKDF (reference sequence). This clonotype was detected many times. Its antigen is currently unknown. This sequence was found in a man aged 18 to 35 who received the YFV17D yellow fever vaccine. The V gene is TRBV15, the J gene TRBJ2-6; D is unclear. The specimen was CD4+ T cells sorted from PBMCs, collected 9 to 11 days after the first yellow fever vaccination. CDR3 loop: CATRSGANVLTF. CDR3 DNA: TGTGCCACCAGGTCCGGGGCCAACGTCCTGACTTTC.